This T cell receptor beta chain was obtained from a study of blood T cell repertoires in COVID-19. As for the study in general: The United States, Italy and Spain supplied acute and convalescent COVID-19 samples. PBMCs, B-cell-depleted T cells, or T cells were the source of the cDNA or gDNA that made up the material.

Enrolment of Seattle patients took place during active infection, and they were followed longitudinally. Trimming removed 6 bases from V and 0 bases from J, with 15 bases in between. Germline V gene sequence: CDR1 SGHVS, CDR2 FQNEAQ. This CDR3 comprises 16 residues. Study processing details: For nucleated cells, counts were estimated from reference gene primer amplification. Clones were read by immunoSEQ multiplex PCR, and TCRdb kept only the in-frame ones, dropping some. The V and J calls and clone size are taken from that table; D and trimming were inferred from the DNA. The sample lists about 370,000 clones; 80% to 90% were seen once.

The sequenced sample was peripheral blood. This sequence originates from a woman in her 30s with COVID-19, enrolled during active disease. The J gene is TRBJ2-1, the V gene TRBV7-8; perhaps TRBD2 as D (6 bases). CDR3 nucleotide sequence: TGTGCCAGCAGTACAAACGGGAGAGGCTCCTACAATGAGCAGTTCTTC. It encodes CASSTNGRGSYNEQFF. The variable domain in full, with the rest retrieved from reference TRBV7-8 and TRBJ2-1, is GAGVSQSPRYKVAKRGQDVALRCDPISGHVSLFWYQQALGQGPEFLTYFQNEAQLDKSGLPSDRFFAERPEGSVSTLKIQRTQQEDSAVYLCASSTNGRGSYNEQFFGPGTRLTVL.